The 14 T cell receptor beta chains in this list originate from one sample, sequenced in a study of blood T cell repertoires in COVID-19. The repertoire was sequenced with immunoSEQ multiplex PCR; TCRdb's copy has only in-frame clones and lacks some. The table lists 100,000 to 150,000 clones, about 85% of them singletons. Sequenced: peripheral blood. The source is a woman older than 75 with acute or convalescent COVID-19.

This clone was detected only once. The V call is TRBV2, the J call TRBJ2-2; D gene ambiguous. The V gene's germline CDR1 is SNHLY and CDR2 FYNNEI. The CDR3 extends over 12 amino acids. V was shortened by 4 bases and J by 9 bases, with 9 bases between the two germline ends. The CDR3 spells CASSARLRELFF. The CDR3 coding sequence is TGTGCCAGCAGTGCCCGTTTAAGGGAGCTGTTTTTT.

This chain uses TRBV11-2 with TRBJ1-5; D remains ambiguous. V was pared by 1 base and J by 2 bases, with 9 bases between. CDR1 is SGHAT, CDR2 FQNNGV, per germline. This CDR3 has 15 amino acids. CDR3 DNA: TGTGCCAGCAGCTTAGGCCTGTCAGGCAATCAGCCCCAGCATTTT. Its protein is CASSLGLSGNQPQHF.

This clone was detected only a few times. This chain joins TRBV19 and TRBJ1-5; 8 nucleotides align to TRBD1. CDR3 length: 17 residues. V lost 5 bases to trimming and J lost 7 bases; unmatched junction nucleotides: 16. Germline loops: CDR1 LNHDA, CDR2 SQIVND (reference sequence). CDR3 protein: CASSPKSSGGPRQPQHF. DNA for the CDR3: TGTGCCAGTAGTCCGAAGTCTTCAGGGGGCCCGAGACAGCCCCAGCATTTT.

The chain uses TRBV19 and TRBJ2-5; TRBD1 is a possible D gene (6 bases). The germline V gene has CDR1 LNHDA and CDR2 SQIVND (reference sequence). CDR3 size: 15 residues. Trimming took 3 bases from V and 5 from J, leaving 16 bases between them. CDR3 sequence (DNA): TGTGCCAGTAGTATCGGGCAGGGGCGAGGGGAGACCCAGTACTTC. Amino acid sequence: CASSIGQGRGETQYF.

The chain has TRBV3-1 (or the pseudogene TRBV3-2) and TRBJ2-7; 13 nucleotides match TRBD2. The J segment lost 4 bases and the V segment lost 4 bases, leaving 7 bases of the junction unmatched. The CDR3 spans 16 residues. Germline V gives CDR1 LGHDT, CDR2 YNNKEL (reference sequence). In DNA, the CDR3 is TGTGCCAGCAGCCTCCCAGGGACTAGCGGGGTTTACGAGCAGTACTTC. This translates into CASSLPGTSGVYEQYF.

The chain recombines TRBV5-1 with TRBJ2-2; 10 bases agree with TRBD1. This CDR3 is built from 17 residues. Germline loops: CDR1 SGHRS, CDR2 YFSETQ. V shed 0 bases, J shed 8 bases, and the junction held 10 bases outside the gene matches. CDR3 in amino acids: CASSLERDRGRGGELFF. CDR3 coding DNA: TGCGCCAGCAGCTTGGAACGGGACAGGGGTAGGGGAGGGGAGCTGTTTTTT.

The chain recombines TRBV6-5 with TRBJ1-1, with D hard to call. Per the germline V gene, CDR1 is MNHEY and CDR2 is SVGAGI. The CDR3 runs 11 residues. V was trimmed by 5 bases and J by 7 bases, leaving 8 bases between them. The CDR3 DNA follows: TGTGCCAGCAGTCCATACAGTGAAGCTTTCTTT. Translated: CASSPYSEAFF.

The J gene is TRBJ1-1, the V gene TRBV7-9, with D perhaps TRBD1 (6 bases). Trimming pared 5 bases from V and 4 bases from J, leaving 17 bases between. Germline CDR1 reads SEHNR; CDR2 reads FQNEAQ (reference sequence). The CDR3 length is 15 residues. The CDR3 region has the DNA TGTGCCAGCAGCCTCCACGACAGGAGAGGCACTGAAGCTTTCTTT. Translating it yields CASSLHDRRGTEAFF.

V usage is TRBV20-1 and J usage is TRBJ2-1; 9 positions agree with TRBD2. CDR3 length: 17 residues. Trimming took 3 bases from V and 0 from J; bases not matched to a gene: 9. CDR1 DFQATT and CDR2 SNEGSKA come from the germline V gene (reference sequence). The CDR3 nucleotides read TGCAGTGCTAGTAGTAGCGGGGGCCTGAGCTCCTACAATGAGCAGTTCTTC. It is translated as CSASSSGGLSSYNEQFF.

The rearrangement links TRBV5-1 to TRBJ2-1, with TRBD2 matching 8 bases. The trim removed 4 bases at V and 0 bases at J, leaving 6 bases unmatched. The germline V gene has CDR1 SGHRS and CDR2 YFSETQ. CDR3 length: 16 residues. The CDR3 here is CASSRGGQSSYNEQFF. CDR3 coding DNA: TGCGCCAGCAGCCGGGGGGGCCAGAGCTCCTACAATGAGCAGTTCTTC.

V usage is TRBV7-9 and J usage is TRBJ2-2; TRBD1 might be the D (6 bases). Germline V gives CDR1 SEHNR, CDR2 FQNEAQ (reference sequence). This CDR3 is built from 15 residues. Trimming took off 2 bases at V and 7 bases at J, with 14 bases between the two ends. The CDR3: CASSLRAGEGGELFF. The CDR3 region has the DNA TGTGCCAGCAGCTTACGGGCAGGGGAAGGCGGGGAGCTGTTTTTT.

This rearrangement joins TRBV5-1 to TRBJ1-2; 9 bases line up with TRBD1. Germline V gene sequence: CDR1 SGHRS, CDR2 YFSETQ. V was pared by 4 bases and J by 0 bases, with 7 bases of the junction left unmatched. This CDR3 contains 16 residues. The CDR3 nucleotides read TGCGCCAGCAGCCAGCGGACAGGGGACGCTAACTATGGCTACACCTTC. Its translation is CASSQRTGDANYGYTF.

The genes are TRBV14 and TRBJ2-7; TRBD1 is a possible D gene (6 bases). This CDR3 contains 13 residues. The germline gives CDR1 SGHDN, CDR2 FVKESK. Trimming stripped 4 bases from V and 3 bases from J, with 10 bases between. This CDR3 is CASSRQALYEQYF. CDR3 sequence (DNA): TGTGCCAGCAGCCGACAGGCACTCTACGAGCAGTACTTC.

The genes are TRBV6-5 and TRBJ2-7; 9 bases are shared with TRBD1. J lost 2 bases, V lost 6 bases, and 8 bases had no gene match. Germline V gene sequence: CDR1 MNHEY, CDR2 SVGAGI. This CDR3 comprises 15 residues. The CDR3 nucleotides read TGTGCCAGCAGCGCGGGACAGGGATCTACCTACGAGCAGTACGTC. Translating it yields CASSAGQGSTYEQYV.